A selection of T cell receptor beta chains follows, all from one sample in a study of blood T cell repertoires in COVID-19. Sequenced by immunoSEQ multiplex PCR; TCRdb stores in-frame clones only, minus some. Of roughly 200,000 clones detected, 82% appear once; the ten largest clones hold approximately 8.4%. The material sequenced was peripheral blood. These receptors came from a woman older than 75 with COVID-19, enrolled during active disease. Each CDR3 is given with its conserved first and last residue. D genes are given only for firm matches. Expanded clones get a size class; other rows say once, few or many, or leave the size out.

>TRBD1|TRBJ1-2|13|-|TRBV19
TGTGCCAGTAGGCGACAGGGAGTCTATGGCTACACCTTC
CASRRQGVYGYTF
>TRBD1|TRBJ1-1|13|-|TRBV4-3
TGCGCCAGCAGCCAAGATATGGACAGGGAAGCTTTCTTT
CASSQDMDREAFF
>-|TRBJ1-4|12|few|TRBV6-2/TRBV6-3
TGTGCCAGCAGTACGGGTAATGAAAAACTGTTTTTT
CASSTGNEKLFF
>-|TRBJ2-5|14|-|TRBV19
TGTGCCAGTAGTCAGGGACTGGACCGGCAGACCCAGTACTTC
CASSQGLDRQTQYF
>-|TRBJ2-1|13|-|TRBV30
TGTGCCTGGAGTGTCTCTGCCTACAATGAGCAGTTCTTC
CAWSVSAYNEQFF
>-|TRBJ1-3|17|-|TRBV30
TGTGCCTGGAGACGAGGAGGCAGCTTCTTCTCTGGAAACACCATATATTTT
CAWRRGGSFFSGNTIYF
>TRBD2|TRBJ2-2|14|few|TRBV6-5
TGTGCCAGCAGATGGGCGGGGGGACCTGGGGAGCTGTTTTTT
CASRWAGGPGELFF
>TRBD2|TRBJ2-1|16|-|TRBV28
TGTGCCAGCAGCCTATCGGGGGGCGGGAGGATTTATGAGCAGTTCTTC
CASSLSGGGRIYEQFF
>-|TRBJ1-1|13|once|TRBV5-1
TGCGCCAGCAGTCTCGAGGGTCACACTGAAGCTTTCTTT
CASSLEGHTEAFF
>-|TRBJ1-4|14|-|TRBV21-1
TGTGCCAGCAGCAAAGATGGGAGGAATGAAAAACTGTTTTTT
CASSKDGRNEKLFF
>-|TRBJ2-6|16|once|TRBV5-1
TGCGCCAGCAGCCTGCTTCTTCGGTATGGGGCCAACGTCCTGACTTTC
CASSLLLRYGANVLTF
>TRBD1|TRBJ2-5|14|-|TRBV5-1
TGCGCCAGCGCTACAGGGGTGAGTCCAGAGACCCAGTACTTC
CASATGVSPETQYF
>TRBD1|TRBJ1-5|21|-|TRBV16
TGTGCCAGCAGCCAATACCCCCCCAGCCTCAAGGGGGACAGGAGCAATCAGCCCCAGCATTTT
CASSQYPPSLKGDRSNQPQHF
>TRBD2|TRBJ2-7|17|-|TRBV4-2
TGTGCCAGCAGCCAAGAAGTGGCTAGCGGGGGAAGGGGGGAGCAGTACTTC
CASSQEVASGGRGEQYF
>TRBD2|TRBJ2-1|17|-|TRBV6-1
TGTGCCAGCAGTCAAGCCGCGGCGGGAGGGGGGTACAATGAGCAGTTCTTC
CASSQAAAGGGYNEQFF
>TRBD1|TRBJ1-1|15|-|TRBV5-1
TGCGCCAGCAGCCTTCAGGACAGGGGCGGCACTGAAGCTTTCTTT
CASSLQDRGGTEAFF
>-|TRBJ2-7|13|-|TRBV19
TGTGCCAGTCGAGGGAATAGAGACTCGGAGCAGTACTTC
CASRGNRDSEQYF
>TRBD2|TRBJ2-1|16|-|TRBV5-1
TGCGCCAGCAGCTTGTCCGGGGGGAGCTCCTACAATGAGCAGTTCTTC
CASSLSGGSSYNEQFF
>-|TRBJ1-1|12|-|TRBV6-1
TGTGCCAGCAGTGAAGCCCTGCGCCGGGCTTTCTTT
CASSEALRRAFF
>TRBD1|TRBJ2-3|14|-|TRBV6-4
TGTGCCAGCAGTGAGGGGACAGCCACAGATACGCAGTATTTT
CASSEGTATDTQYF
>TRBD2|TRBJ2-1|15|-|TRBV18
TGTGCCAGCTCACGAGACGGGAGGGCCGTAAATGAGCAGTTCTTC
CASSRDGRAVNEQFF
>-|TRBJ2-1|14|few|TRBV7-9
TGTGCCAGCAGCTCTGACAGGCCCTGGGAAGGGCAGTTCTTC
CASSSDRPWEGQFF
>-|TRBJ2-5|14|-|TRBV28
TGTGCCAGCAGTTCCCGCGGGGGCGCAGAGACCCAGTACTTC
CASSSRGGAETQYF
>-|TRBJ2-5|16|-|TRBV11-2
TGTGCCAGCAGCTCCTTCCGGGACTTCGGGCGAGAGACCCAGTACTTC
CASSSFRDFGRETQYF
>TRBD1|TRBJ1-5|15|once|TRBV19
TGTGCCAGTAGTGCCAGGGGGCCTAGCAATCAGCCCCAGCATTTT
CASSARGPSNQPQHF
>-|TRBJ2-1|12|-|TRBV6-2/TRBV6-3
TGTGCCAGCAGTTACCCTGAGGGAGAGCAGTTCTTC
CASSYPEGEQFF
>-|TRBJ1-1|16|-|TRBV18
TGTGCCAGCTCACCACCGGAGCTCCACCGGAACACTGAAGCTTTCTTT
CASSPPELHRNTEAFF
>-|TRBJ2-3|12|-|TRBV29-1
TGCAGCGAAAAACAGGGCACAGATACGCAGTATTTT
CSEKQGTDTQYF
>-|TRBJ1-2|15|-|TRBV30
TGTGCCTGGAGTGGCGATGGGGGGTCTTACTATGGCTACACCTTC
CAWSGDGGSYYGYTF
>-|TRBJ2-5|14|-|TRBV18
TGTGCCAGCTCACCGGCTAGTGTTGGGGAGACCCAGTACTTC
CASSPASVGETQYF
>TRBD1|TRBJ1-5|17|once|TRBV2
TGTGCCAGCAGTGCCTCCGGGACAGGACTTAGCAATCAGCCCCAGCATTTT
CASSASGTGLSNQPQHF
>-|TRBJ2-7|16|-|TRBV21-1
TGTGCCAGCACCGAGAGGGGGACAGTTGCCTCCTACGAGCAGTACTTC
CASTERGTVASYEQYF
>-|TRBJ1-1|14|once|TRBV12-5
TGTGCTAGTGAGGCTGGACACCCGAACACTGAAGCTTTCTTT
CASEAGHPNTEAFF
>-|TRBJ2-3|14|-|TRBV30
TGTGCCTGGATCGGAGCTAACGCCAGAGGTACGCAGTATTTT
CAWIGANARGTQYF
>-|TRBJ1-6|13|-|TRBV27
TGTGCCAGCAGTTCAGGGATTAATTCACCCCTCCACTTT
CASSSGINSPLHF
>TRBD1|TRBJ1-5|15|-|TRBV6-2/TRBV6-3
TGTGCCAGCCGCCCCGGGACAGGGGCTAATCAGCCCCAGCATTTT
CASRPGTGANQPQHF
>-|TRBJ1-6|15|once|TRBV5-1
TGCGCCAGCAGAATAGGGGTGGAAGGGAATTCACCCCTCCACTTT
CASRIGVEGNSPLHF
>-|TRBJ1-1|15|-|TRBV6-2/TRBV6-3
TGTGCCAGCAGTTACCCGAGCGGGTCGAACACTGAAGCTTTCTTT
CASSYPSGSNTEAFF
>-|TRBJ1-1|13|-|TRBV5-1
TGCGCCAGCAGCTGGGAGGGCGAGCAGCGAGCTTTCTTT
CASSWEGEQRAFF
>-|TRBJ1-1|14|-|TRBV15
TGTGCCACCAGCAGAGCCGATCGGAGCACTGAAGCTTTCTTT
CATSRADRSTEAFF
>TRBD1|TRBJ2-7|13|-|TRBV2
TGTGCCAGCAGTGTGGACAGGGACTACGAGCAGTACTTC
CASSVDRDYEQYF
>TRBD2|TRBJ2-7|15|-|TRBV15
TGTGCCACCAGCCTAGGGACTAGCGGGACCTACGAGCAGTACTTC
CATSLGTSGTYEQYF
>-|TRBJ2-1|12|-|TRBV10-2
TGCGCCAGCAAGCTCCTGGGCGATGAGCAGTTCTTC
CASKLLGDEQFF
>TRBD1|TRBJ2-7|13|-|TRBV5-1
TGCGCCAGCAGCATTGACAGGGTAGGCGAGCAGTACTTC
CASSIDRVGEQYF
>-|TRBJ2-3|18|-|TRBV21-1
TGTGCCAGCAGCAAAGATTGGTTCGGGGGACCCCGCACAGATACGCAGTATTTT
CASSKDWFGGPRTDTQYF
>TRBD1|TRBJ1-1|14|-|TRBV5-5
TGTGCCAGCAGCTTGGGACAGGGAAGGACTGAAGCTTTCTTT
CASSLGQGRTEAFF
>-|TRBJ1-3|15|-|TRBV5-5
TGTGCCAGCAGCCCAGGGGCAGGGCCTGGAAACACCATATATTTT
CASSPGAGPGNTIYF
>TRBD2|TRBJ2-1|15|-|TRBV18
TGTGCCAGCTCACCACTGGCTAGCGGGAACAATGAGCAGTTCTTC
CASSPLASGNNEQFF
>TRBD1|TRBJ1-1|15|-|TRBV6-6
TGTGCCAGCAGTTCTCCAACCAGGGGGTCAGGTGAAGCTTTCTTT
CASSSPTRGSGEAFF
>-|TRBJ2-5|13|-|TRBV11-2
TGTGCCAGCAGTCTCGGGATCGTAGAGACCCAGTACTTC
CASSLGIVETQYF
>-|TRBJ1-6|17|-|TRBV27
TGTGCCAGCAAACCGCGAGGGGGGGTCGGGGGTAATTCACCCCTCCACTTT
CASKPRGGVGGNSPLHF
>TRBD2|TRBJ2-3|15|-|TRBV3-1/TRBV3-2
TGTGCCAGCAGCCCCCGGGCGGGGGACACAGATACGCAGTATTTT
CASSPRAGDTDTQYF
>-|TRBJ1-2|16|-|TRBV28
TGTGCCAGCAGTTTCTCCCCCGGGGGTTTCCTCTATGGCTACACCTTC
CASSFSPGGFLYGYTF
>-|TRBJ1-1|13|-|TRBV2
TGTGCCAGCAGCGCCTACCAGAACACTGAAGCTTTCTTT
CASSAYQNTEAFF
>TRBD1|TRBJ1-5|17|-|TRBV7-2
TGTGCCAGCAGCTTAACAGGGGGAGGGGTAAGCAATCAGCCCCAGCATTTT
CASSLTGGGVSNQPQHF
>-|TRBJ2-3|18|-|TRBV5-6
TGTGCCAGCAGCTTGCTTTGGGGGCGGCCTACTAGCACAGATACGCAGTATTTT
CASSLLWGRPTSTDTQYF
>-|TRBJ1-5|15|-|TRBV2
TGTGCCAGCAGTAAACAGGGATATAGCAATCAGCCCCAGCATTTT
CASSKQGYSNQPQHF
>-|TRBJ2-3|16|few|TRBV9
TGTGCCAGCAGCGTAGGTACAGGGGGGACTATGGATACGCAGTATTTT
CASSVGTGGTMDTQYF
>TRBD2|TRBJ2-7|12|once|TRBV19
TGTGCCACCTCGGGGGGACGCTACGAGCAGTACTTC
CATSGGRYEQYF
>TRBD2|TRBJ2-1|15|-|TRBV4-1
TGCGCCAGCAGCCAAGTAGCGGGGCCCTACAATGAGCAGTTCTTC
CASSQVAGPYNEQFF